A single sample is the source of the 27 T cell receptor beta chains below, sequenced in a study of cytomegalovirus exposure and HLA in healthy donors. The PCR employed 60 Vbeta primers together with 13 Jbeta primers. Sequenced by immunoSEQ multiplex PCR; TCRdb stores in-frame clones only, minus some. The table shows around 230,000 clones, with nearly 80% occurring only once. Sequencing was done on a sample of PBMCs. The receptors here all came from a male donor in good health and CMV-seronegative.

The CDR3 here is CAWSTARGGLPFETQYF. Written as DNA, the CDR3 is TGTGCCTGGAGTACAGCGCGGGGGGGCCTACCCTTTGAGACCCAGTACTTC. This chain connects TRBV30 to TRBJ2-5, with 9 bases fitting TRBD2. The CDR3 is 17 amino acids. Germline assignment: CDR1 GTSNPN and CDR2 SVGIG (reference sequence). Trimming removed 2 bases from V and 5 bases from J; junction bases left unmatched: 15.

V usage is TRBV7-9 and J usage is TRBJ2-1; 10 nucleotides agree with TRBD2. In germline, CDR1 is SEHNR, CDR2 FQNEAQ (reference sequence). CDR3 length equals 16 residues. With 1 base clipped from V and 5 bases from J, the junction kept 5 bases outside the gene matches. CDR3 DNA: TGTGCCAGCAGCTTAGTTCTAGCGGGAGTACACAATGAGCAGTTCTTC. Encoded protein: CASSLVLAGVHNEQFF.

This clone was seen a few times. The gene calls are TRBV7-2 and TRBJ2-1; 7 nucleotides match TRBD2. CDR1 and CDR2 (germline): SGHTA, FQGNSA. CDR3 length equals 16 residues. J was trimmed by 4 bases and V by 5 bases; bases with no gene match: 11. CDR3 residues: CASSPQGAGVYNEQFF. The CDR3 bases are TGTGCCAGCAGCCCCCAAGGGGCGGGAGTTTACAATGAGCAGTTCTTC. Looking up the rest from reference TRBV7-2 and TRBJ2-1 gives the full variable domain: GAGVSQSPSNKVTEKGKDVELRCDPISGHTALYWYRQSLGQGLEFLIYFQGNSAPDKSGLPSDRFSAERTGGSVSTLTIQRTQQEDSAVYLCASSPQGAGVYNEQFFGPGTRLTVL.

The gene calls are TRBV28 and TRBJ1-1; D possibly corresponds to TRBD1 (5 bases). V lost 5 bases and J lost 4, with 14 bases in between. Germline V CDR1 and CDR2: MDHEN, SYDVKM. The CDR3 covers 14 residues. CDR3 residues: CASSSGSRATEAFF. The CDR3, as DNA: TGTGCCAGCAGTAGTGGCAGCAGGGCCACTGAAGCTTTCTTT.

The chain has TRBV6-5 and TRBJ2-7; 10 bases align to TRBD2. The germline V gene encodes CDR1 MNHEY and CDR2 SVGAGI. CDR3 length: 15 amino acids. V was pared by 0 bases and J by 6 bases, with 5 bases of the junction left unmatched. This CDR3 reads CASSYSLAGVVEQYF. CDR3 bases: TGTGCCAGCAGTTACTCGCTAGCGGGAGTCGTCGAGCAGTACTTC.

The chain recombines TRBV5-1 with TRBJ2-1; no clear D gene. From germline, CDR1 is SGHRS and CDR2 YFSETQ. This CDR3 spans 15 amino acids. The V end was cut by 4 bases, the J end by 2 bases, with 13 bases between. CDR3 nucleotide sequence: TGCGCCAGCAGCCCCCCGACTTCGGCCTACAATGAGCAGTTCTTC. Translation: CASSPPTSAYNEQFF.

The rearrangement links TRBV6-5 to TRBJ2-3; unclear D gene. The CDR3 extends over 14 amino acids. CDR1 is MNHEY, CDR2 SVGAGI, per germline. V lost 10 bases to trimming and J lost 2 bases, with 16 bases between them. CDR3 sequence reads: CATQVRVLTDTQYF. The CDR3 DNA reads TGTGCCACCCAGGTTCGCGTCCTCACAGATACGCAGTATTTT.

For this clone: Sequence at one end of the junction differs from germline and may be a read error. CDR3 loop: CASSSIAGQGKNYNEQFF. The DNA of the CDR3 is TGTGCTAGCAGCTCAATAGCGGGACAGGGGAAGAACTACAATGAGCAGTTCTTC. This chain uses TRBV7-7 with TRBJ2-1, with 10 bases that match TRBD1. CDR1 is SSHAT and CDR2 is FNYEAQ in the germline V gene (reference sequence). The CDR3 consists of 18 residues.

The V gene is TRBV7-6, the J gene TRBJ1-3, with D tentatively TRBD1 (5 bases). Germline CDR1 reads SGHVS; CDR2 reads FNYEAQ. The CDR3 extends over 15 amino acids. Between the trimmed V and J ends, which lost 2 bases and 4 bases, there was a span of 12 bases. The CDR3: CASSLQRQSGNTIYF. The CDR3 DNA follows: TGTGCCAGCAGCTTACAACGACAGAGCGGAAACACCATATATTTT.

As for this clone: A read error may account for a junction end that differs from germline. The rearrangement uses TRBV6-4 and TRBJ1-1, with TRBD1 matching over 7 bases. The length of the CDR3 is 16 residues. CDR1 and CDR2 from the germline V gene are MRHNA and SNTAGT. The CDR3 DNA follows: TGTGCCAGCAGTTACTCGATTGGACAGGCCCTCTTTGAAGCTTTCTTT. Its protein is CASSYSIGQALFEAFF.

The V call is TRBV15, the J call TRBJ1-5, with D uncertain. The CDR3 is made up of 13 amino acids. The germline V gene encodes CDR1 LNHNV and CDR2 YYDKDF (reference sequence). V was clipped by 3 bases and J by 4 bases, with 7 bases between them. CDR3 DNA sequence: TGTGCCACCAGCAGGCAGTCAAATCAGCCCCAGCATTTT. Protein product: CATSRQSNQPQHF.

This clone has only one observation. V is TRBV5-1 and J is TRBJ2-5, with 10 bases that match TRBD2. Germline assignment: CDR1 SGHRS and CDR2 YFSETQ. The CDR3 runs to 17 residues. Trimming took 2 bases from V and 1 from J; bases not matched to a gene: 8. The CDR3 is CASSLTPSGSLQETQYF. The DNA for the CDR3 is TGCGCCAGCAGCTTAACCCCTAGCGGGAGTCTCCAAGAGACCCAGTACTTC. Full variable domain (rest looked up from reference TRBV5-1 and TRBJ2-5): KAGVTQTPRYLIKTRGQQVTLSCSPISGHRSVSWYQQTPGQGLQFLFEYFSETQRNKGNFPGRFSGRQFSNSRSEMNVSTLELGDSALYLCASSLTPSGSLQETQYFGPGTRLLVL.

The genes are TRBV6-5 and TRBJ2-7; 8 nucleotides line up with TRBD1. Germline loops: CDR1 MNHEY, CDR2 SVGAGI. The length of the CDR3 is 14 residues. J gave up 7 bases and V 6 bases, and 11 bases lay outside the gene matches. CDR3 residues: CASRSGTGRREQYF. The CDR3 DNA is TGTGCCAGCAGATCAGGGACAGGCAGAAGGGAGCAGTACTTC.

The chain couples TRBV5-1 to TRBJ2-3; no definite D call. This CDR3 comprises 11 residues. The ends were cut back, 3 bases at V and 5 bases at J, with 4 bases in the middle. The germline gives CDR1 SGHRS, CDR2 YFSETQ. This CDR3 is CASSWRDTQYF. The DNA for the CDR3 is TGCGCCAGCAGCTGGAGAGATACGCAGTATTTT.

This clone has just a few counts. The V gene is TRBV7-3, the J gene TRBJ2-2; possibly TRBD2 for D (5 bases). V dropped 2 bases and J dropped 6 bases, with 7 bases sitting between them. Germline CDR1 is SGHTA and CDR2 is FQGTGA. There are 13 residues in the CDR3. The DNA of the CDR3 is TGTGCCAGCAGCTTAGTACTAGCCGGGGAGCTGTTTTTT. Amino acid sequence: CASSLVLAGELFF.

The chain has TRBV28 and TRBJ1-1; no reliable D call. Germline V CDR1 and CDR2: MDHEN, SYDVKM. Trimming took 9 bases from V and 0 from J, leaving 17 bases between them. The CDR3 has 15 amino acids. CDR3 sequence: CASREEVGMNTEAFF. In nucleotides, the CDR3 is TGTGCCAGTAGGGAGGAGGTGGGCATGAACACTGAAGCTTTCTTT. The full variable domain, with the rest looked up from reference TRBV28 and TRBJ1-1, is DVKVTQSSRYLVKRTGEKVFLECVQDMDHENMFWYRQDPGLGLRLIYFSYDVKMKEKGDIPEGYSVSREKKERFSLILESASTNQTSMYLCASREEVGMNTEAFFGQGTRLTVV.

In DNA, the CDR3 is TGCAGCGGTGGGGACAGCAACTATGGCTACACCTTC. It translates to CSGGDSNYGYTF. This sequence joins TRBV29-1 and TRBJ1-2, with 7 bases fitting TRBD1. CDR3 length: 12 amino acids. With 7 bases clipped from V and 2 bases from J, the junction kept 4 bases outside the gene matches. CDR1 is SQVTM, CDR2 ANQGSEA, per germline.

The gene calls are TRBV4-3 and TRBJ2-4; TRBD2 agrees at 8 bases. The germline V gene has CDR1 LGHNA and CDR2 YSLEER. The CDR3 runs to 19 residues. The V and J ends lost 1 base and 0 bases, in that order; junction bases with no gene match: 11. CDR3: CASSQGGSGAFLAKNIQYF. In nucleotides, the CDR3 is TGCGCCAGCAGCCAAGGGGGTAGCGGGGCTTTCCTAGCCAAAAACATTCAGTACTTC.

V is TRBV5-1 and J is TRBJ2-2; TRBD1 matches at 7 bases. CDR3 size: 15 residues. Germline-derived CDR1 and CDR2 are SGHRS and YFSETQ. V shed 0 bases, J shed 3 bases, and the junction held 2 bases outside the gene matches. The CDR3 coding sequence is TGCGCCAGCAGCTTGGGGGACAGATACACCGGGGAGCTGTTTTTT. It codes for CASSLGDRYTGELFF.

The chain joins TRBV7-9 to TRBJ1-3, with D tentatively TRBD1 (5 bases). V was trimmed by 5 bases and J by 0 bases, leaving 11 bases between them. The CDR3 is 15 residues long. Germline V gene data show CDR1 as SEHNR and CDR2 as FQNEAQ (reference sequence). CDR3 sequence reads: CASSAQARSGNTIYF. As DNA, the CDR3 is TGTGCCAGCAGCGCACAGGCTCGCTCTGGAAACACCATATATTTT. The entire variable domain, with the rest obtained from reference TRBV7-9 and TRBJ1-3, is as follows: DTGVSQNPRHKITKRGQNVTFRCDPISEHNRLYWYRQTLGQGPEFLTYFQNEAQLEKSRLLSDRFSAERPKGSFSTLEIQRTEQGDSAMYLCASSAQARSGNTIYFGEGSWLTVV.

V gene TRBV5-8 combines with J gene TRBJ2-7, with D possibly matching TRBD1 (6 bases). Germline V gene lookup returns CDR1 SGHTS and CDR2 YDEGEE. This CDR3 region has 12 residues. V was cut by 4 bases and J by 4 bases, with 9 bases left in between. The CDR3 bases are TGTGCCAGCAGCCCGGACAGTTACGAGCAGTACTTC. Its protein product is CASSPDSYEQYF.

The V and J genes are TRBV10-3 and TRBJ1-5; D not certain. Looked up from germline, CDR1 is ENHRY and CDR2 is SYGVKD. Trimming shortened V by 2 bases and J by 7 bases, and 12 bases separated the two germline ends. The length of the CDR3 is 14 residues. CDR3: CAISEEGTRQPQHF. The CDR3 DNA reads TGTGCCATCAGTGAGGAGGGAACCAGGCAGCCCCAGCATTTT.

This chain links TRBV5-4 with TRBJ2-1, with 9 bases that match TRBD1. This CDR3 is 15 amino acids long. J lost 8 bases, V lost 4 bases, and 10 bases had no gene match. CDR1 and CDR2 from the germline V gene are SGHNT and YYREEE (reference sequence). CDR3 sequence: CASSLPGQGGDEQFF. CDR3 in DNA: TGTGCCAGCAGCCTCCCGGGACAGGGTGGAGATGAGCAGTTCTTC.

This chain joins TRBV6-1 and TRBJ2-5; 9 bases are a match to TRBD1. CDR3 length: 16 residues. With 1 base clipped from V and 5 bases from J, the junction kept 8 bases outside the gene matches. Germline V gives CDR1 MNHNS, CDR2 SASEGT. As DNA, the CDR3 is TGTGCCAGCAGTGAAGGTCCCGGGACAGGGAATGAGACCCAGTACTTC. Protein: CASSEGPGTGNETQYF.

This clone was recorded once. The chain recombines TRBV19 with TRBJ1-2, with 8 bases that match TRBD1. There are 15 residues in the CDR3. Germline V gives CDR1 LNHDA, CDR2 SQIVND (reference sequence). Losses at the gene ends were 4 bases for V and 4 bases for J; bases not matched to a gene: 8. The CDR3 nucleotides are TGTGCCAGTAGTACGCAACCGGGACAGGCCTATGGCTACACCTTC. Protein product: CASSTQPGQAYGYTF. Full variable domain (missing parts from reference TRBV19 and TRBJ1-2): DGGITQSPKYLFRKEGQNVTLSCEQNLNHDAMYWYRQDPGQGLRLIYYSQIVNDFQKGDIAEGYSVSREKKESFPLTVTSAQKNPTAFYLCASSTQPGQAYGYTFGSGTRLTVV.

This chain connects TRBV10-2 to TRBJ2-2; 13 positions agree with TRBD2. The CDR3 is made up of 15 amino acids. Germline CDR1 and CDR2: WSHSY and SAAADI. V shed 7 bases, J shed 3 bases, and the junction held 2 bases outside the gene matches. DNA for the CDR3: TGCGCCAGCAATGGACTAGCGGGAGACACCGGGGAGCTGTTTTTT. Amino acids: CASNGLAGDTGELFF.

The V call is TRBV4-1, the J call TRBJ2-7; 10 positions match TRBD2. Germline CDR1 MGHRA, CDR2 YSYEKL. The CDR3 spans 16 residues. V shed 1 base, J shed 2 bases, and the junction held 5 bases outside the gene matches. The DNA for the CDR3 is TGCGCCAGCAGCCAAGCCGGGACTAGCGAGACCTACGAGCAGTACTTC. The encoded protein is CASSQAGTSETYEQYF.